The rows below give T cell receptor beta chains drawn from one sample of a study of blood T cell repertoires in COVID-19. Using immunoSEQ multiplex PCR, the repertoire was profiled, and TCRdb retains in-frame clones only, with some absent. The repertoire holds about 330,000 clones, with around 82% as singletons. Sequenced material: peripheral blood. The receptors originated from a woman between 45 and 60 years old with acute or convalescent COVID-19. Both conserved end residues are part of each CDR3. D genes are given only for firm matches. Some rows mark clone size as missing; the rest say once, few, many or name a class of expanded clone.

clone_size: -; d_call: -; v_call: TRBV6-5; j_call: TRBJ2-3; cdr3_nt: TGTGCCAGCAGGTTGGGCGGGAGCACAGATACGCAGTATTTT; cdr3_aa: CASRLGGSTDTQYF
clone_size: -; d_call: -; v_call: TRBV6-5; j_call: TRBJ1-2; cdr3_nt: TGTGCCAGCAGCCGACAGGCTGGCTATGGCTACACCTTC; cdr3_aa: CASSRQAGYGYTF
clone_size: -; d_call: -; v_call: TRBV7-2; j_call: TRBJ1-2; cdr3_nt: TGTGCCAGCAGCGCAACAGTTAACTATGGCTACACCTTC; cdr3_aa: CASSATVNYGYTF
clone_size: -; d_call: -; v_call: TRBV5-4; j_call: TRBJ2-3; cdr3_nt: TGTGCCAGCAAAAGGGGCCAAACAGATACGCAGTATTTT; cdr3_aa: CASKRGQTDTQYF
clone_size: -; d_call: -; v_call: TRBV7-9; j_call: TRBJ1-5; cdr3_nt: TGTGCCAGCAGCCGGGGGTTCAATCAGCCCCAGCATTTT; cdr3_aa: CASSRGFNQPQHF
clone_size: -; d_call: -; v_call: TRBV21-1; j_call: TRBJ1-5; cdr3_nt: TGTGCCAGCAGCAAATATAAGGGACAGGGCCCTTATAGCAATCAGCCCCAGCATTTT; cdr3_aa: CASSKYKGQGPYSNQPQHF
clone_size: -; d_call: -; v_call: TRBV2; j_call: TRBJ1-6; cdr3_nt: TGTGCCAGCATCCTATCGGCAGGGGATAATTCACCCCTCCACTTT; cdr3_aa: CASILSAGDNSPLHF
clone_size: -; d_call: TRBD2; v_call: TRBV5-1; j_call: TRBJ2-1; cdr3_nt: TGCGCCAGCACCGCACCACGGGGGGGCCCGGGACTAGCGGCCTACAATGAGCAGTTCTTC; cdr3_aa: CASTAPRGGPGLAAYNEQFF
clone_size: -; d_call: -; v_call: TRBV6-5; j_call: TRBJ2-7; cdr3_nt: TGTGCCAGCAGTTACACCGACCGGAGGGGCGAGCAGTACTTC; cdr3_aa: CASSYTDRRGEQYF
clone_size: -; d_call: TRBD2; v_call: TRBV6-5; j_call: TRBJ2-7; cdr3_nt: TGTGCCAGCAGTTATCGACTAGCGGGAGAGTACGAGCAGTACTTC; cdr3_aa: CASSYRLAGEYEQYF
clone_size: -; d_call: TRBD2; v_call: TRBV5-3; j_call: TRBJ2-1; cdr3_nt: TGTGCCAGAAGCCGGGAGGGGATTGAGTGCAATGAGCAGTTCTTC; cdr3_aa: CARSREGIECNEQFF
clone_size: -; d_call: -; v_call: TRBV14; j_call: TRBJ1-1; cdr3_nt: TGTGCCAGCAGCCAAGTCGTCGGAGCGAAGGGGAAGAGCACTGAAGCTTTCTTT; cdr3_aa: CASSQVVGAKGKSTEAFF
clone_size: -; d_call: -; v_call: TRBV2; j_call: TRBJ1-3; cdr3_nt: TGTGCCAGCAGGGAGCAGACGGGGGTTTCTGGAAACACCATATATTTT; cdr3_aa: CASREQTGVSGNTIYF
clone_size: -; d_call: TRBD2; v_call: TRBV5-4; j_call: TRBJ2-3; cdr3_nt: TGTGCCAGCAGCCGGGGACTAGCGCAATTAACAGATACGCAGTATTTT; cdr3_aa: CASSRGLAQLTDTQYF
clone_size: -; d_call: -; v_call: TRBV7-2; j_call: TRBJ1-4; cdr3_nt: TGTGCCAGCAGCTCCCCCCGACAGAGTAATGAAAAACTGTTTTTT; cdr3_aa: CASSSPRQSNEKLFF
clone_size: once; d_call: TRBD2; v_call: TRBV11-2; j_call: TRBJ2-1; cdr3_nt: TGTGCCAGCAGCTTAATGCGACTAGCGGGAGTGGGTGAGCAGTTCTTC; cdr3_aa: CASSLMRLAGVGEQFF
clone_size: -; d_call: TRBD1; v_call: TRBV5-1; j_call: TRBJ1-2; cdr3_nt: TGCGCCAGCAGCTTGGGTACGGACAGGGTTCATGGCTACACCTTC; cdr3_aa: CASSLGTDRVHGYTF
clone_size: -; d_call: -; v_call: TRBV5-5; j_call: TRBJ2-5; cdr3_nt: TGTGCCAGCAGCTTGCGGGAGTGGGAGACCCAGTACTTC; cdr3_aa: CASSLREWETQYF
clone_size: once; d_call: -; v_call: TRBV7-8; j_call: TRBJ1-1; cdr3_nt: TGTGCCAGCAGCTTCGGAGGGGGGGTACATTTCTTT; cdr3_aa: CASSFGGGVHFF
clone_size: few; d_call: -; v_call: TRBV7-9; j_call: TRBJ1-2; cdr3_nt: TGTGCCAGCAGCTTAGCCACTGGGGGGGCTAACTATGGCTACACCTTC; cdr3_aa: CASSLATGGANYGYTF
clone_size: -; d_call: -; v_call: TRBV12-5; j_call: TRBJ2-3; cdr3_nt: TGTGCTAGTGGTTTCAGCGGTTCAGATACGCAGTATTTT; cdr3_aa: CASGFSGSDTQYF
clone_size: -; d_call: TRBD2; v_call: TRBV9; j_call: TRBJ2-7; cdr3_nt: TGTGCCAGCAGCGTAGGTGGGTGGCGGGAGCCTCCCTACGAGCAGTACTTC; cdr3_aa: CASSVGGWREPPYEQYF
clone_size: -; d_call: TRBD1; v_call: TRBV27; j_call: TRBJ2-3; cdr3_nt: TGTGCCAGCAGTCTAGGACAGGGAGGCACAGATACGCAGTATTTT; cdr3_aa: CASSLGQGGTDTQYF
clone_size: -; d_call: -; v_call: TRBV6-5; j_call: TRBJ2-1; cdr3_nt: TGTGCCAGCACAGGGGACGCCTACAATGAGCAGTTCTTC; cdr3_aa: CASTGDAYNEQFF
clone_size: -; d_call: -; v_call: TRBV24-1; j_call: TRBJ1-2; cdr3_nt: TGTGCCACCAGTGTGCAGGGAGGAGGCTACACCTTC; cdr3_aa: CATSVQGGGYTF
clone_size: -; d_call: TRBD2; v_call: TRBV14; j_call: TRBJ2-4; cdr3_nt: TGTGCCAGCAGCCTTGCGGGGGGAAGCCTAGCCAAAAACATTCAGTACTTC; cdr3_aa: CASSLAGGSLAKNIQYF
clone_size: -; d_call: TRBD2; v_call: TRBV18; j_call: TRBJ2-1; cdr3_nt: TGTGCCAGCTCACAGGCTAGCGGGAGGGCAGGTAATGAGCAGTTCTTC; cdr3_aa: CASSQASGRAGNEQFF
clone_size: -; d_call: TRBD2; v_call: TRBV9; j_call: TRBJ2-1; cdr3_nt: TGTGCCAGCAGCTTCGGACTAGCGGGAGTAGGGTGGATCAATGAGCAGTTCTTC; cdr3_aa: CASSFGLAGVGWINEQFF
clone_size: -; d_call: -; v_call: TRBV21-1; j_call: TRBJ1-1; cdr3_nt: TGTGCCAGCAGCAAAGCGGGACACCGATATTTGAACACTGAAGCTTTCTTT; cdr3_aa: CASSKAGHRYLNTEAFF
clone_size: few; d_call: TRBD1; v_call: TRBV10-3; j_call: TRBJ1-2; cdr3_nt: TGTGCCATCAGTGACCCAGGGGGCCTCGGGTATGGCTACACCTTC; cdr3_aa: CAISDPGGLGYGYTF
clone_size: -; d_call: -; v_call: TRBV30; j_call: TRBJ1-5; cdr3_nt: TGTGCCTGGACCGGCGGCAGCAATCAGCCCCAGCATTTT; cdr3_aa: CAWTGGSNQPQHF
clone_size: -; d_call: TRBD1; v_call: TRBV10-3; j_call: TRBJ1-2; cdr3_nt: TGTGCCATCAGTGCCGGGACAGGGCTTGGAGGGGATAACTATGGCTACACCTTC; cdr3_aa: CAISAGTGLGGDNYGYTF
clone_size: -; d_call: -; v_call: TRBV12-3/TRBV12-4; j_call: TRBJ1-3; cdr3_nt: TGTGCCAGCAGGGACAGTTCTGGAAACACCATATATTTT; cdr3_aa: CASRDSSGNTIYF
clone_size: -; d_call: TRBD1; v_call: TRBV2; j_call: TRBJ1-6; cdr3_nt: TGTGCCAGCAAACAGGGGTTGGGTTCACCCCTCCACTTT; cdr3_aa: CASKQGLGSPLHF
clone_size: -; d_call: TRBD1; v_call: TRBV10-3; j_call: TRBJ1-1; cdr3_nt: TGTGCCATCACCCGGGACAGGGTACGAAACACTGAAGCTTTCTTT; cdr3_aa: CAITRDRVRNTEAFF
clone_size: -; d_call: -; v_call: TRBV2; j_call: TRBJ2-3; cdr3_nt: TGTGCCAGCAGTGAAAGGAGGGGATCCACAGATACGCAGTATTTT; cdr3_aa: CASSERRGSTDTQYF
clone_size: -; d_call: -; v_call: TRBV2; j_call: TRBJ2-2; cdr3_nt: TGTGCCAGCAGTACTGACAGGAACACCGGGGAGCTGTTTTTT; cdr3_aa: CASSTDRNTGELFF
clone_size: -; d_call: -; v_call: TRBV7-3; j_call: TRBJ2-3; cdr3_nt: TGTGCCACCGCTTCGGGAGCCACAGATACGCAGTATTTT; cdr3_aa: CATASGATDTQYF
clone_size: -; d_call: TRBD1; v_call: TRBV5-1; j_call: TRBJ1-2; cdr3_nt: TGCGCCAGCAGGGAACAGACAGGGGTGGGTCAAGGCTACACCTTC; cdr3_aa: CASREQTGVGQGYTF
clone_size: -; d_call: TRBD1; v_call: TRBV19; j_call: TRBJ2-1; cdr3_nt: TGTGCCACCTCAGGACAGGGAAGGTCCTACAATGAGCAGTTCTTC; cdr3_aa: CATSGQGRSYNEQFF
clone_size: -; d_call: TRBD1; v_call: TRBV5-6; j_call: TRBJ2-5; cdr3_nt: TGTGCCAGCAGCGGACAGGTCCAAGAGACCCAGTACTTC; cdr3_aa: CASSGQVQETQYF
clone_size: -; d_call: -; v_call: TRBV4-1; j_call: TRBJ1-1; cdr3_nt: TGCGCCAGCAGCCAAGGGGTTGTCTCAAGGGGATGGGATGAAGCTTTCTTT; cdr3_aa: CASSQGVVSRGWDEAFF
clone_size: -; d_call: -; v_call: TRBV1; j_call: TRBJ2-1; cdr3_nt: TGCACCAGCAGCCGGAAGGGGGGGGGCAGAAGTGAGCAGTTCTTC; cdr3_aa: CTSSRKGGGRSEQFF
clone_size: -; d_call: TRBD2; v_call: TRBV9; j_call: TRBJ2-1; cdr3_nt: TGTGCCAGCAGCAGATTTAGCGGGCTCTCCTACAATGAGCAGTTCTTC; cdr3_aa: CASSRFSGLSYNEQFF
clone_size: -; d_call: -; v_call: TRBV29-1; j_call: TRBJ1-1; cdr3_nt: TGCAGCGTTACAGGGAGCACTGAAGCTTTCTTT; cdr3_aa: CSVTGSTEAFF
clone_size: -; d_call: -; v_call: TRBV5-1; j_call: TRBJ2-5; cdr3_nt: TGCGCCAGCAGCTTGGTAGGGGGGGTGACAGAGACCCAGTACTTC; cdr3_aa: CASSLVGGVTETQYF
clone_size: -; d_call: TRBD2; v_call: TRBV10-3; j_call: TRBJ2-5; cdr3_nt: TGTGCCATCTCCCCCAGCGGGAAGGAAGAGACCCAGTACTTC; cdr3_aa: CAISPSGKEETQYF